Below, 9 T cell receptor beta chains from the same sample are listed, as sequenced in a study of OX40 agonist ivuxolimab in advanced cancers. Using immunoSEQ multiplex PCR, the repertoire was profiled, and TCRdb retains in-frame clones only, with some absent. The data show approximately 66,000 clones, approximately 86% seen once. The sequences come from CD4+ or CD8+ T cells sorted from blood, collected in a trial of the OX40 agonist ivuxolimab. These receptors came from an adult with an advanced solid tumor such as melanoma, head and neck, liver or kidney cancer.

A remark on this clone: Relative to the germline gene, one junction end is altered; a read error may explain this. The gene calls are TRBV28 and TRBJ2-3, with D perhaps given as TRBD1 or TRBD2 (5 bases each). This CDR3 comprises 12 residues. Per the germline V gene, CDR1 is MDHEN and CDR2 is SYDVKM. CDR3 protein: CASRRGRTLAHF. DNA of the CDR3: TGTGCCAGCAGGAGGGGACGGACTTTAGCGCATTTT.

The chain has TRBV5-4 and TRBJ2-1; 7 nucleotides align to TRBD1. From germline, CDR1 is SGHNT and CDR2 YYREEE (reference sequence). J was trimmed by 7 bases and V by 0 bases; bases with no gene match: 1. This CDR3 spans 13 amino acids. The CDR3 here is CASSLDRGNEQFF. CDR3 in DNA: TGTGCCAGCAGCTTGGACAGGGGTAATGAGCAGTTCTTC.

The gene calls are TRBV15 and TRBJ1-1; no reliable D call. CDR1 and CDR2 (germline): LNHNV, YYDKDF (reference sequence). This CDR3 spans 14 amino acids. The V end was cut by 0 bases, the J end by 2 bases, with 7 bases between. CDR3 residues: CATSRDWVNTEAFF. CDR3 nucleotide sequence: TGTGCCACCAGCAGAGATTGGGTAAACACTGAAGCTTTCTTT.

The J gene is TRBJ2-5, the V gene TRBV7-7; 8 nucleotides match TRBD1. This CDR3 has 19 amino acids. The germline gives CDR1 SSHAT, CDR2 FNYEAQ (reference sequence). V trimming: 1 base; J trimming: 2 bases; junction bases outside the gene matches: 15. This CDR3 is CASSLEGGRGLPRQETQYF. For the CDR3, the DNA is TGTGCCAGCAGCTTAGAGGGGGGCAGGGGGCTACCCCGGCAAGAGACCCAGTACTTC. Looking up the rest from reference TRBV7-7 and TRBJ2-5 gives the full variable domain: GAGVSQSPRYKVTKRGQDVTLRCDPISSHATLYWYQQALGQGPEFLTYFNYEAQPDKSGLPSDRFSAERPEGSISTLTIQRTEQRDSAMYRCASSLEGGRGLPRQETQYFGPGTRLLVL.

The CDR3 loop reads CASSIRLVATDTQYF. Here the CDR3 DNA reads TGTGCCAGTAGTATCAGACTCGTAGCGACAGATACGCAGTATTTT. The rearrangement uses TRBV19 and TRBJ2-3; maybe TRBD2 (5 bases). CDR1 and CDR2 (germline): LNHDA, SQIVND (reference sequence). The CDR3 is made up of 15 amino acids. V lost 3 bases and J 3 bases, leaving 13 bases between the germline ends. The full variable domain, with the rest looked up from reference TRBV19 and TRBJ2-3, is DGGITQSPKYLFRKEGQNVTLSCEQNLNHDAMYWYRQDPGQGLRLIYYSQIVNDFQKGDIAEGYSVSREKKESFPLTVTSAQKNPTAFYLCASSIRLVATDTQYFGPGTRLTVL.

V and J are TRBV30 and TRBJ2-3; 8 nucleotides align to TRBD1. The CDR3 runs 13 residues. V shed 1 base, J shed 7 bases, and the junction held 4 bases outside the gene matches. Per the germline V gene, CDR1 is GTSNPN and CDR2 is SVGIG (reference sequence). The CDR3 nucleotides read TGTGCCTGGAGTGAGACAGGGGCGAATACGCAGTATTTT. Translating gives CAWSETGANTQYF.

This clone was found a few times. This chain connects TRBV2 to TRBJ2-4; D tentatively fits TRBD1 or TRBD2 (5 bases each). The ends were cut back, 7 bases at V and 0 bases at J, with 13 bases in the middle. Germline CDR1 reads SNHLY; CDR2 reads FYNNEI. CDR3 length: 15 residues. CDR3 residues: CASNMQGVAKNIQYF. CDR3 nucleotide sequence: TGTGCCAGCAACATGCAGGGAGTAGCCAAAAACATTCAGTACTTC. The full variable domain, with the rest looked up from reference TRBV2 and TRBJ2-4, is EPEVTQTPSHQVTQMGQEVILRCVPISNHLYFYWYRQILGQKVEFLVSFYNNEISEKSEIFDDQFSVERPDGSNFTLKIRSTKLEDSAMYFCASNMQGVAKNIQYFGAGTRLSVL.

As concerns this clone: The sample has other DNA sequences that encode this CDR3 too. This sequence joins TRBV6-5 and TRBJ1-1; D is uncertain. V lost 6 bases and J 2 bases, leaving 7 bases between the germline ends. Germline V gives CDR1 MNHEY, CDR2 SVGAGI. The length of the CDR3 is 12 residues. Here the CDR3 DNA reads TGTGCCAGCAGGGGCGGAAACACTGAAGCTTTCTTT. This encodes CASRGGNTEAFF.

J is TRBJ1-2 and V is TRBV30; D call uncertain. Germline V lookup: CDR1 GTSNPN, CDR2 SVGIG (reference sequence). CDR3 length: 13 residues. The V and J ends lost 2 bases and 5 bases respectively, with 12 bases between them. Here the CDR3 reads CAWSPSRAYGYTF. The DNA for the CDR3 is TGTGCCTGGAGTCCTAGTAGGGCTTATGGCTACACCTTC. Full variable domain (remainder filled in from reference TRBV30 and TRBJ1-2): SQTIHQWPATLVQPVGSPLSLECTVEGTSNPNLYWYRQAAGRGLQLLFYSVGIGQISSEVPQNLSASRPQDRQFILSSKKLLLSDSGFYLCAWSPSRAYGYTFGSGTRLTVV.